This TCR beta chain was identified in a study of beta chain features in type 1 diabetes. Sequencing targeted expressed TCRB transcripts, as all isolated RNA had been reverse transcribed. Using immunoSEQ multiplex PCR, the repertoire was profiled, and TCRdb retains in-frame clones only, with some absent. The sample records hundreds of thousands of clones, roughly 70% being singletons. Germline V gene data show CDR1 as MDHEN and CDR2 as SYDVKM. The CDR3 has 14 residues. V was pared by 5 bases and J by 7 bases, with 11 bases of the junction left unmatched. Sequenced input: naive CD4+ T cells from blood. The J gene is TRBJ2-7, the V gene TRBV28; TRBD2 matches 7 bases. This TCR was recovered from a man younger than 45 in good health. The CDR3 is CASSRLAVPREQYF. CDR3 nucleotide sequence: TGTGCCAGCAGTAGGCTAGCGGTGCCCAGGGAGCAGTACTTC.